The next 18 T cell receptor beta chains were all read from a single sample in a study of T cell responses to AZD1222 COVID-19 vaccine. Clones were read by immunoSEQ multiplex PCR, and TCRdb kept only the in-frame ones, dropping some. This sample has roughly 180,000 clones; around 93% occur once, and the top ten carry 1.5% to 2%. The starting material was peripheral blood, obtained on day 0 of AZD1222 vaccination. These receptors were taken from an adult in good health.

This clone was seen once. This rearrangement joins TRBV12-3 or TRBV12-4 to TRBJ1-1; no clear D. The V end lost 7 bases, the J end lost 4 bases, and 13 bases lay between the germline ends. The length of the CDR3 is 13 residues. The CDR3 DNA sequence: TGTGCCAGCACCTTGACCGAGGCCACTGAAGCTTTCTTT. It yields the protein CASTLTEATEAFF.

This chain links TRBV28 with TRBJ2-4, with TRBD2 identical over 8 bases. The length of the CDR3 is 20 residues. In germline, CDR1 is MDHEN, CDR2 SYDVKM. V lost 8 bases and J lost 0; bases outside the gene matches: 21. In nucleotides, the CDR3 is TGTGCCAGCGGACTTACCGGACAGCGGGGGTGCAGATTAGCCAAAAACATTCAGTACTTC. It is translated as CASGLTGQRGCRLAKNIQYF.

The J gene is TRBJ2-1, the V gene TRBV6-2 or TRBV6-3; 10 bases agree with TRBD2. The V gene's germline CDR1 is MNHEY and CDR2 SVGEGT. V shed 2 bases and J 7 bases; nucleotides not matched to a gene: 2. CDR3 size: 14 residues. CDR3 DNA sequence: TGTGCCAGCAGTTACACTAGCGGGGCAAATGAGCAGTTCTTC. Translating gives CASSYTSGANEQFF.

The chain carries TRBV5-4 and TRBJ2-3, with a possible D match to TRBD2 (6 bases). V lost 2 bases, J lost 2 bases, and 9 bases lay in between. Germline V gene lookup returns CDR1 SGHNT and CDR2 YYREEE (reference sequence). The length of the CDR3 is 14 residues. The DNA for the CDR3 is TGTGCCAGCAGCTTACAGCGGGCCACAGATACGCAGTATTTT. Translated, it gives CASSLQRATDTQYF.

The V and J genes are TRBV6-5 and TRBJ1-1; tentative D call: TRBD1 (5 bases). The CDR3 sequence is 13 residues long. Trimming left V 7 bases short and J 5 bases short, with 14 bases between. Germline V CDR1 and CDR2: MNHEY, SVGAGI. The CDR3 reads CASKPGTETEAFF. CDR3 DNA sequence: TGTGCCAGCAAACCCGGGACCGAAACTGAAGCTTTCTTT.

This chain links TRBV7-2 with TRBJ1-5; D gene unclear. V was pared by 2 bases and J by 0 bases, with 2 bases between. This CDR3 region has 13 residues. Germline V gene lookup returns CDR1 SGHTA and CDR2 FQGNSA. CDR3 in DNA: TGTGCCAGCAGCTTAAATAGCAATCAGCCCCAGCATTTT. Protein product: CASSLNSNQPQHF.

The chain combines TRBV24-1 with TRBJ2-2; 9 bases fit TRBD1. Germline values: CDR1 KGHDR, CDR2 SFDVKD. The CDR3 consists of 16 residues. V was clipped by 3 bases and J by 6 bases; unmatched bases: 7. CDR3 sequence reads: CATSDPRTGVAGELFF. The CDR3 bases are TGTGCCACCAGTGATCCACGGACAGGGGTGGCCGGGGAGCTGTTTTTT.

This rearrangement joins TRBV15 to TRBJ1-2; weak D call: TRBD1 (6 bases). The CDR3 extends over 16 amino acids. The germline V and J ends were trimmed by 3 bases and 8 bases, with 22 bases remaining between them. Looked up from germline, CDR1 is LNHNV and CDR2 is YYDKDF (reference sequence). CDR3 in amino acids: CATSSVTWGALKGYTF. CDR3 coding DNA: TGTGCCACCAGCAGTGTGACTTGGGGGGCTCTGAAAGGCTACACCTTC.

Written as DNA, the CDR3 is TGTGCCAGCAGCTTATTGGTTGGGCAGCCCCAGCATTTT. Translation gives CASSLLVGQPQHF. This rearrangement joins TRBV7-2 to TRBJ1-5; D not certain. V was trimmed by 2 bases and J by 7 bases, leaving 9 bases between them. The CDR3 length is 13 residues. The germline gives CDR1 SGHTA, CDR2 FQGNSA. The full variable domain, in which reference TRBV7-2 and TRBJ1-5 provide the parts outside the CDR3, is GAGVSQSPSNKVTEKGKDVELRCDPISGHTALYWYRQSLGQGLEFLIYFQGNSAPDKSGLPSDRFSAERTGGSVSTLTIQRTQQEDSAVYLCASSLLVGQPQHFGDGTRLSIL.

CDR3 amino acids: CASSRGELKYNEQFF. CDR3 DNA sequence: TGTGCCAGTAGTCGGGGAGAGCTAAAGTACAATGAGCAGTTCTTC. The chain has TRBV19 and TRBJ2-1, with D tentatively TRBD2 (5 bases). The germline V gene has CDR1 LNHDA and CDR2 SQIVND (reference sequence). CDR3 length: 15 residues. V lost 5 bases and J 4 bases, leaving 15 bases between the germline ends.

The chain couples TRBV6-1 to TRBJ1-2, with 7 bases that match TRBD1. V shed 2 bases, J shed 6 bases, and the junction held 9 bases outside the gene matches. Per the germline V gene, CDR1 is MNHNS and CDR2 is SASEGT. The CDR3 has 15 residues. This CDR3 is CASSEPIRGRDGYTF. The CDR3 DNA is TGTGCCAGCAGTGAACCTATCAGGGGGAGGGATGGCTACACCTTC.

The chain is built from TRBV6-2 or TRBV6-3 and TRBJ2-2; D is unclear. The CDR3 extends over 12 amino acids. The V end lost 6 bases, the J end lost 6 bases, and 8 bases lay between the germline ends. Looked up from germline, CDR1 is MNHEY and CDR2 is SVGEGT. The CDR3, as DNA: TGTGCCAGCAGACCTACAGCCGGGGAGCTGTTTTTT. Its protein product is CASRPTAGELFF.

The chain joins TRBV7-6 to TRBJ2-3; no clear D gene. The CDR3 extends over 14 amino acids. Between the trimmed V and J ends, which lost 2 bases and 4 bases, there was a span of 10 bases. CDR1 is SGHVS and CDR2 is FNYEAQ in the germline V gene. CDR3 amino acids: CASSLRQRADTQYF. The CDR3 DNA sequence: TGTGCCAGCAGCTTACGGCAGAGAGCAGATACGCAGTATTTT.

This chain connects TRBV27 to TRBJ2-7, with D unclear. CDR3 length: 14 residues. Germline assignment: CDR1 MNHEY and CDR2 SMNVEV (reference sequence). With 3 bases removed from V and 0 bases from J, the gap between germline ends came to 9 bases. CDR3 nucleotide sequence: TGTGCCAGCAGTTTCTTGGACGGCTCCTACGAGCAGTACTTC. Translation gives CASSFLDGSYEQYF.

The rearrangement joins TRBV28 to TRBJ1-5; 10 bases are a match to TRBD1. The CDR3 contains 15 residues. The germline V gene encodes CDR1 MDHEN and CDR2 SYDVKM. V was pared by 6 bases and J by 4 bases, with 6 bases of the junction left unmatched. The CDR3 sequence: CASRRDRGLNQPQHF. The CDR3 DNA is TGTGCCAGCAGGAGAGACAGGGGGCTAAATCAGCCCCAGCATTTT.

This chain connects TRBV28 to TRBJ2-7, with D tentatively TRBD1 (7 bases). The V gene lost 5 bases and the J gene lost 2 bases, with 13 bases spanning the gap. From germline, CDR1 is MDHEN and CDR2 SYDVKM. CDR3 length equals 14 residues. The CDR3 DNA reads TGTGCCAGCAGTCCCGCGGGACAGCCCTACGAGCAGTACTTC. Residues: CASSPAGQPYEQYF.

The J gene is TRBJ1-1, the V gene TRBV19; D call uncertain. With 1 base removed from V and 10 bases from J, the gap between germline ends came to 7 bases. The germline gives CDR1 LNHDA, CDR2 SQIVND (reference sequence). This CDR3 has 11 residues. The CDR3 is CASSIAQRAFF. The CDR3 DNA sequence: TGTGCCAGTAGTATAGCCCAACGAGCTTTCTTT.

V gene TRBV28 combines with J gene TRBJ1-4; 9 positions match TRBD1. The V and J ends lost 6 bases and 6 bases, in that order; junction bases with no gene match: 11. CDR1 is MDHEN, CDR2 SYDVKM, per germline. CDR3 size: 16 residues. CDR3 in DNA: TGTGCCAGCAGAGAAGGGACAGGGACCTTATATGAAAAACTGTTTTTT. This encodes CASREGTGTLYEKLFF.